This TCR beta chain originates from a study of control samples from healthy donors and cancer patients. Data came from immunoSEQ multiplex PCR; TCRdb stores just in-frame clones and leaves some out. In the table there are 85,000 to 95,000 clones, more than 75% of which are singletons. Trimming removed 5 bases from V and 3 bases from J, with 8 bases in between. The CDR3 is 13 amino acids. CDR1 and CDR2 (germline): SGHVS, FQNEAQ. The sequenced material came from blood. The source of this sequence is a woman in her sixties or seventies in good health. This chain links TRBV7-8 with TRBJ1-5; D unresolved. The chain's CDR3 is CASSPTSNQPQHF. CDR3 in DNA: TGTGCCAGCAGCCCGACTTCCAATCAGCCCCAGCATTTT.